The T cell receptor (beta chain) described here comes from a study of T cells in Graves' hyperthyroidism and ophthalmopathy. Per germline, CDR1 SGHKS and CDR2 YYEKEE (reference sequence). This CDR3 has 16 residues. V shed 4 bases and J 4 bases; nucleotides not matched to a gene: 9. Researchers took RNA transcripts and amplified the TCR beta CDR3 regions from them. HTBI primers were used for first-round RT-PCR of the TCR CDR3. TCRdb reprocessed the multiplex PCR reads via MiXCR and lists one record per CDR3 protein. The table includes a few hundred thousand distinct CDR3 sequences, more than 15% detected once. This clonotype was seen ten or more times.

The clonotype comes from a woman younger than 45 with Graves' hyperthyroidism. The genes are TRBV5-5 and TRBJ2-7; 12 nucleotides agree with TRBD1. The material sequenced was blood. CDR3 loop: CASSTSPGQGAYEQYF. The DNA for the CDR3 is TGTGCCAGCAGCACATCGCCGGGACAGGGGGCTTACGAGCAGTACTTC.